A selection of T cell receptor beta chains follows, all from one sample in a study of T cells in Graves' hyperthyroidism and ophthalmopathy. Via MiXCR, TCRdb re-called the multiplex PCR reads, giving one row per CDR3 protein. The sample consists of roughly 700,000 distinct CDR3 sequences, roughly 32% of them appearing once. The specimen was blood. The receptor set was obtained from a woman aged 40 to 49 with Graves' hyperthyroidism. Each CDR3 is given without its conserved first and last residue. Fields, in order: V gene, CDR3 protein.

V gene: TRBV20-1; CDR3 protein: SAIDGLAGGNEQF
V gene: TRBV20-1; CDR3 protein: SAMGTAGETQY
V gene: TRBV12-3/TRBV12-4; CDR3 protein: ASSPDPFGKLF
V gene: TRBV9; CDR3 protein: ASSPSSAQGEQF
V gene: TRBV9; CDR3 protein: ASSVDTGGNEKLF
V gene: TRBV2; CDR3 protein: ASTAGNPYEQY
V gene: TRBV6-2/TRBV6-3; CDR3 protein: ASTLGGPGYTEAF
V gene: TRBV6-5; CDR3 protein: ASSYSTAADTEAF
V gene: TRBV6-1; CDR3 protein: ASSPQGRVFGNTIY
V gene: TRBV19; CDR3 protein: ASSIEYRGGTEAF
V gene: TRBV24-1; CDR3 protein: ASSARHNEQY
V gene: TRBV15; CDR3 protein: ATSRDQGLQETQY
V gene: TRBV25-1; CDR3 protein: ASSAKREDRAYEQY
V gene: TRBV7-2; CDR3 protein: ASSTRQGLTEAF
V gene: TRBV7-9; CDR3 protein: ASRPPPLGQANYGYT
V gene: TRBV12-3/TRBV12-4; CDR3 protein: AISLNRYRELGF
V gene: TRBV5-6; CDR3 protein: ASSLVGGANYGYT
V gene: TRBV28; CDR3 protein: ATIRGRVPYEQY
V gene: TRBV9; CDR3 protein: ASSVWQGENYGYT
V gene: TRBV25-1; CDR3 protein: ASSQTPINIFGHYEQY
V gene: TRBV5-1; CDR3 protein: ASSLGPGGNTEAF
V gene: TRBV6-5; CDR3 protein: ASSYSIQETQY
V gene: TRBV6-5; CDR3 protein: ASSLRGQATEAF
V gene: TRBV7-8; CDR3 protein: ASSLARGVNQPQH
V gene: TRBV6-6; CDR3 protein: ASRKGLGQPQH
V gene: TRBV9; CDR3 protein: ASSVSQQESNYGYT
V gene: TRBV7-9; CDR3 protein: ASSHRDIKGATNEKLF
V gene: TRBV25-1; CDR3 protein: ASRPQGGTEAF
V gene: TRBV2; CDR3 protein: ASSPGITNTGELF
V gene: TRBV7-9; CDR3 protein: ASSLSDMLDTQY
V gene: TRBV6-5; CDR3 protein: ASTSPKANYGYT
V gene: TRBV2; CDR3 protein: ASRVMDSGANVLT
V gene: TRBV7-2; CDR3 protein: ASSLVIGTNVLT
V gene: TRBV19; CDR3 protein: ASSMDPNTEAF
V gene: TRBV6-1; CDR3 protein: ASSFVRQGSYEQY
V gene: TRBV15; CDR3 protein: ATSSYGGGSGSYGYT
V gene: TRBV6-1; CDR3 protein: ASRDTANTEAF
V gene: TRBV10-3; CDR3 protein: AISPGTGSTEAF
V gene: TRBV6-5; CDR3 protein: ASSPPGRVYGYT
V gene: TRBV10-3; CDR3 protein: AITSGTENTEAF
V gene: TRBV10-3; CDR3 protein: AISTTGQHNSPLH
V gene: TRBV29-1; CDR3 protein: SVRRLLGDTQY